The sequence of this T cell receptor (beta chain) was determined in a study of graft-versus-host responses after intestinal transplantation. Study findings and constraints: Peak circulating GvH clone levels were associated with early post-transplant HvG declines.

V shed 4 bases, J shed 2 bases, and the junction held 8 bases outside the gene matches. The CDR3 has 16 amino acids. Germline CDR1 reads MNHEY; CDR2 reads SVGAGI. Assay: immunoSEQ multiplex PCR; the TCRdb copy retains only in-frame clones and omits some. There are 130,000 to 150,000 clones in the sample; 85% to 95% occur only once, and about 0.18% lies in the top ten. A note on this clone: Antigen: not known.

V and J are TRBV6-5 and TRBJ1-1, with 9 bases aligning to TRBD1. The sequenced sample was unstimulated CD4+ T cells sorted from spleen or lymph node cells, obtained before intestinal transplant. The TCR sequence derives from a human donor who received an intestinal transplant. CDR3 in amino acids: CASSSPGTGINTEAFF. The CDR3 bases are TGTGCCAGCAGTTCTCCCGGGACAGGGATTAACACTGAAGCTTTCTTT.